The T cell receptor beta chain under discussion was sequenced for a study of T cells in Graves' hyperthyroidism and ophthalmopathy. RNA transcripts provided the source from which TCR beta CDR3 regions were amplified. The TCR CDR3 first-round RT-PCR relied on the HTBI primer set. TCRdb used MiXCR to reprocess the multiplex PCR reads, holding one entry per CDR3 protein. The table records roughly 700,000 distinct CDR3 sequences, around 15% of them present only once. The CDR3 contains 15 residues. Germline assignment: CDR1 ENHRY and CDR2 SYGVKD. V was shortened by 4 bases and J by 2 bases, with 13 bases between the two germline ends.

The clonotype comes from a woman younger than 35 with Graves' hyperthyroidism. The source material was blood. This chain joins TRBV10-3 and TRBJ2-3, with D perhaps being TRBD1 or TRBD2 (5 bases each). CDR3 region: CAISGGYSPTDTQYF. DNA for the CDR3: TGTGCCATCAGTGGGGGGTATAGCCCCACAGATACGCAGTATTTT.